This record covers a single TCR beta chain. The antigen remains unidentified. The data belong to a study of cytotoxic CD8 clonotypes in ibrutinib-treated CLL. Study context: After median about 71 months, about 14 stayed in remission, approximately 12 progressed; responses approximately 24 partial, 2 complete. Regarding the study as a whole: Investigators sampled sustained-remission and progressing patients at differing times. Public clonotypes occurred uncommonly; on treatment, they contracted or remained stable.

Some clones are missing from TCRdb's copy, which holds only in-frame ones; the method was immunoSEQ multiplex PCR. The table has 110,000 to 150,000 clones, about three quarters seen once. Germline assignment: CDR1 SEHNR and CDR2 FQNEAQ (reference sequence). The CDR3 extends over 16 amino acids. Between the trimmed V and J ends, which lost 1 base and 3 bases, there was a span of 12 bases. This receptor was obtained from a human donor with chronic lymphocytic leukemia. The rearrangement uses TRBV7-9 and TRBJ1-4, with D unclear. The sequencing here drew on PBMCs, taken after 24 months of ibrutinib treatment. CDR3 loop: CASSLVGSRSNEKLFF. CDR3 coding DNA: TGTGCCAGCAGCTTAGTAGGGAGCCGATCTAATGAAAAACTGTTTTTT.